This T cell receptor beta chain is drawn from a study of Ad26.COV2.S vaccination and SARS-CoV-2 variants. The CDR3 runs 14 residues. Germline V gene sequence: CDR1 SNHLY, CDR2 FYNNEI. After removal of 3 bases from V and 5 bases from J, the junction contained 5 bases not matched to a gene. Treatment meaning: approximately 18 received Ad26.COV2.S at low or high dose, single or two shots; several received placebo; per-sample allocation not given. On day 63 after the first injection, vaccine and placebo recipients gave samples. Some clones are missing from TCRdb's copy, which holds only in-frame ones; the method was immunoSEQ multiplex PCR. Here the sample spans hundreds of thousands of clones, around 92% being singletons.

The chain recombines TRBV2 with TRBJ2-5; 8 nucleotides line up with TRBD1. The TCR was taken from a person aged 18-60 years who received the Ad26.COV2.S COVID-19 vaccine or a placebo. Source: peripheral blood, taken in a trial of Ad26.COV2.S vaccine versus placebo. This chain's CDR3 is CASSDNRGWETQYF. The CDR3 DNA reads as TGTGCCAGCAGTGACAACAGGGGGTGGGAGACCCAGTACTTC.